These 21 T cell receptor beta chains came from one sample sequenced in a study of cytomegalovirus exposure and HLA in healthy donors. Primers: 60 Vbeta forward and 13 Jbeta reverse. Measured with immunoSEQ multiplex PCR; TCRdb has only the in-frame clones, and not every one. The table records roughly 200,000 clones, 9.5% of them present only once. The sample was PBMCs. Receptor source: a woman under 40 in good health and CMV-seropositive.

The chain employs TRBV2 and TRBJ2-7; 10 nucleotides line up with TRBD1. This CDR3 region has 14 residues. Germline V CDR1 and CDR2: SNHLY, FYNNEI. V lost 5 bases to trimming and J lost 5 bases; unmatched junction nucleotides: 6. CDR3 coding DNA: TGTGCCAGCAGTCGACAGGGGGCGCAGCACGAGCAGTACTTC. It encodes CASSRQGAQHEQYF.

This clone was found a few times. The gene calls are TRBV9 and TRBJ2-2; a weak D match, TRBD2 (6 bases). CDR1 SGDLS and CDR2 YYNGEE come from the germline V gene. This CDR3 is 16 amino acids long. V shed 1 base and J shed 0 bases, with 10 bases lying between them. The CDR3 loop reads CASSVSRTTNTGELFF. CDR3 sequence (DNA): TGTGCCAGCAGCGTATCCCGGACTACGAACACCGGGGAGCTGTTTTTT.

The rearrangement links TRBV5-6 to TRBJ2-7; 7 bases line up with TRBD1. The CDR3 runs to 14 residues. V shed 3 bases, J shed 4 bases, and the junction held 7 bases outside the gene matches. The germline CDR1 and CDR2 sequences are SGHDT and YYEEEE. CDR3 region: CASSSGTAQYEQYF. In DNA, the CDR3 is TGTGCCAGCAGCTCCGGGACAGCTCAATACGAGCAGTACTTC.

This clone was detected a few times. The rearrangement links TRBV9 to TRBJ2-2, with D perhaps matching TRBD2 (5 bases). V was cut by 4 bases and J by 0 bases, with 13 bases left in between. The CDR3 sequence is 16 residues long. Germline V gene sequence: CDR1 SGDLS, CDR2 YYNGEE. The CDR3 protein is CASSTYGRANTGELFF. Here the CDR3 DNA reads TGTGCCAGCAGCACGTACGGGCGGGCGAACACCGGGGAGCTGTTTTTT.

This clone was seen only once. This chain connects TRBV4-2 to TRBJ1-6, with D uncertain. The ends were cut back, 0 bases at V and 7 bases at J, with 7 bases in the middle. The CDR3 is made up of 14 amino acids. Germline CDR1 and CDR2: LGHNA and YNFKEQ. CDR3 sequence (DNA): TGTGCCAGCAGCCAAGATTTGGGCAATTCACCCCTCCACTTT. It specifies CASSQDLGNSPLHF.

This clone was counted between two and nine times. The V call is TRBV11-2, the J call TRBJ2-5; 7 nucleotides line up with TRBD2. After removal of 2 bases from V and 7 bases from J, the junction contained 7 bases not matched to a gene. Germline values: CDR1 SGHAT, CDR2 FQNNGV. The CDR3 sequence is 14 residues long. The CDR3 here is CASSLPARGVTQYF. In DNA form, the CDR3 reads TGTGCCAGCAGCTTACCAGCCCGGGGGGTGACCCAGTACTTC. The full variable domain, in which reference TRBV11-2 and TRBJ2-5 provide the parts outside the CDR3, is EAGVAQSPRYKIIEKRQSVAFWCNPISGHATLYWYQQILGQGPKLLIQFQNNGVVDDSQLPKDRFSAERLKGVDSTLKIQPAKLEDSAVYLCASSLPARGVTQYFGPGTRLLVL.

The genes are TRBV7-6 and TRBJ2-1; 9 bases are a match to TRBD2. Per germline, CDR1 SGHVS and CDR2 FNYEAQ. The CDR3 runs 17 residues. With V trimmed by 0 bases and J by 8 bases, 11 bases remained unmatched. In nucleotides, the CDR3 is TGTGCCAGCAGCTTAGCGTTGGCGGGAGGGCCGGGTGATGAGCAGTTCTTC. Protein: CASSLALAGGPGDEQFF.

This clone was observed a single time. The CDR3 sequence: CASREVTGGYGYTF. The DNA for the CDR3 is TGTGCCAGCAGGGAGGTCACAGGGGGCTATGGCTACACCTTC. The V call is TRBV2, the J call TRBJ1-2, with TRBD1 matching 8 bases. V dropped 6 bases and J dropped 4; count of bases not matched to a gene: 7. This CDR3 region has 14 residues. Germline V CDR1 and CDR2: SNHLY, FYNNEI.

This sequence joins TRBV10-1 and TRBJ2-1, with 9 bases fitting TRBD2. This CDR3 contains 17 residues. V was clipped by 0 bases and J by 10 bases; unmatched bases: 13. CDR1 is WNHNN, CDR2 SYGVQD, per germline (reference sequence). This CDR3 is CASSESGSGGRAREQFF. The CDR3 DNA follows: TGCGCCAGCAGTGAGTCGGGGTCAGGCGGGAGGGCCAGAGAGCAGTTCTTC.

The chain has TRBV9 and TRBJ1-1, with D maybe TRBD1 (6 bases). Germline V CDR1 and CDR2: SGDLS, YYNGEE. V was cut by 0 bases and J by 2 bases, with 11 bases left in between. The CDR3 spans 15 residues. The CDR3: CASSVGTVVNTEAFF. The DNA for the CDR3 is TGTGCCAGCAGCGTAGGGACAGTAGTAAACACTGAAGCTTTCTTT. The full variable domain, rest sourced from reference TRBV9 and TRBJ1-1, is DSGVTQTPKHLITATGQRVTLRCSPRSGDLSVYWYQQSLDQGLQFLIQYYNGEERAKGNILERFSAQQFPDLHSELNLSSLELGDSALYFCASSVGTVVNTEAFFGQGTRLTVV.

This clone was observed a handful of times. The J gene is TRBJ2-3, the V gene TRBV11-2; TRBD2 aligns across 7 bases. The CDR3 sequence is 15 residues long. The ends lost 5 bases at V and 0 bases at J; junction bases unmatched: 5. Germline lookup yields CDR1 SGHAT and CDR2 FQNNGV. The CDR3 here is CASSPLSGSTDTQYF. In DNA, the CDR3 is TGTGCCAGCAGCCCCCTTAGCGGGAGCACAGATACGCAGTATTTT.

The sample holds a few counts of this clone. The CDR3 reads CASWDRGGKGQYF. The CDR3 DNA reads as TGTGCCAGCTGGGATAGGGGGGGAAAGGGGCAGTACTTC. The V call is TRBV2, the J call TRBJ2-7, with TRBD2 as a possible D gene (7 bases). The germline gives CDR1 SNHLY, CDR2 FYNNEI. The CDR3 extends over 13 amino acids. Trimming removed 8 bases from V and 9 bases from J, with 20 bases in between. The full variable domain, with the rest looked up from reference TRBV2 and TRBJ2-7, is EPEVTQTPSHQVTQMGQEVILRCVPISNHLYFYWYRQILGQKVEFLVSFYNNEISEKSEIFDDQFSVERPDGSNFTLKIRSTKLEDSAMYFCASWDRGGKGQYFGPGTRLTVT.

CDR3 sequence: CASRRRGEAYNEQFF. The CDR3, as DNA: TGCGCCAGCAGACGACGGGGGGAAGCCTACAATGAGCAGTTCTTC. The rearrangement joins TRBV5-1 to TRBJ2-1; 7 nucleotides align to TRBD2. Looked up from germline, CDR1 is SGHRS and CDR2 is YFSETQ. This CDR3 contains 15 residues. With V trimmed by 5 bases and J by 2 bases, 7 bases remained unmatched. Combining the CDR3 with reference TRBV5-1 and TRBJ2-1 gives the whole variable domain KAGVTQTPRYLIKTRGQQVTLSCSPISGHRSVSWYQQTPGQGLQFLFEYFSETQRNKGNFPGRFSGRQFSNSRSEMNVSTLELGDSALYLCASRRRGEAYNEQFFGPGTRLTVL.

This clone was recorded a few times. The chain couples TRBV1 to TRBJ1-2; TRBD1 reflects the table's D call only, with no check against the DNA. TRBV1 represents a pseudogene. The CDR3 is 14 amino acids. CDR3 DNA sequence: TGCACCAGCAGCCAAGATAGGTCAGGGGATGGCTACACCTTC. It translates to CTSSQDRSGDGYTF.

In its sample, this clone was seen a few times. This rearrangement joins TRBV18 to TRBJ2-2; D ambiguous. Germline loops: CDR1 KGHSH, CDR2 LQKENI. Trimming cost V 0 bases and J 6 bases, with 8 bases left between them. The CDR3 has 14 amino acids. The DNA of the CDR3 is TGTGCCAGCTCACCACCTATACGGGCCGGGGAGCTGTTTTTT. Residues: CASSPPIRAGELFF.

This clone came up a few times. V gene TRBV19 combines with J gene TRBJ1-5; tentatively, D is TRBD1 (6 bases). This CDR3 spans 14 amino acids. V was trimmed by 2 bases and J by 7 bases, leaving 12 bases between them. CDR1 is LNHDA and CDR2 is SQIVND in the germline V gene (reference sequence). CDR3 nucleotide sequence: TGTGCCAGTAGTATAATACAGGGTAGGCAGCCCCAGCATTTT. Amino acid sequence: CASSIIQGRQPQHF.

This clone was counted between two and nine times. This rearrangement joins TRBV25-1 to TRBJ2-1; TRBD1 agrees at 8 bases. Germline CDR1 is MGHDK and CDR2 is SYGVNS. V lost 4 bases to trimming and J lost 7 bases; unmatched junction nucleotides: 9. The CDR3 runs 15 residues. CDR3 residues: CASSAPGQGRNEQFF. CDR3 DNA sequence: TGTGCCAGCAGTGCACCCGGACAGGGTAGGAATGAGCAGTTCTTC.

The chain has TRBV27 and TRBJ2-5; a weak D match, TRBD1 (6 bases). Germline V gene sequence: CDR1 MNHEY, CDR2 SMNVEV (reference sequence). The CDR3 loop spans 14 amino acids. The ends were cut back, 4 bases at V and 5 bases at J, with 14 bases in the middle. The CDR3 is CASSWSGQGETQYF. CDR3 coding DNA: TGTGCCAGCAGTTGGTCTGGGCAGGGGGAGACCCAGTACTTC.

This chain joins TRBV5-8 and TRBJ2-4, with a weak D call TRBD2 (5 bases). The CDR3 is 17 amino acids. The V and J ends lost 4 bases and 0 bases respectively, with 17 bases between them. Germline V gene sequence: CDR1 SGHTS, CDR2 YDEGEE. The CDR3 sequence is CASSELGSGLAKNIQYF. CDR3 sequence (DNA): TGTGCCAGCAGCGAACTGGGGAGTGGCCTAGCCAAAAACATTCAGTACTTC.

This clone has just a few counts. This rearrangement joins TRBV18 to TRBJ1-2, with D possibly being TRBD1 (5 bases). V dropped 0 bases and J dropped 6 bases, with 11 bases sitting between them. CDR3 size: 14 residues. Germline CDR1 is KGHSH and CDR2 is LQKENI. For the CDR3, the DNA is TGTGCCAGCTCACCACCGCCCGGGGGGGATGGCTACACCTTC. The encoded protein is CASSPPPGGDGYTF.

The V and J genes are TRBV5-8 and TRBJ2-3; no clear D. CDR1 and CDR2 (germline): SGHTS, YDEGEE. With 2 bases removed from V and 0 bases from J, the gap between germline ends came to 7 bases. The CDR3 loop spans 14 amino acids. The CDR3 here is CASSFGPSTDTQYF. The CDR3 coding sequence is TGTGCCAGCAGCTTTGGCCCTAGCACAGATACGCAGTATTTT.